This T cell receptor beta chain was recovered during a study of memory CD8 T cells in hepatitis C reinfection. About the study: A couple of donors cleared primary HCV but became chronic after reinfection. Between 12 and 24 weeks after reinfection detection, late samples were drawn. Separate sorts of CD127- effector and CD127+ memory tetramer+ CD8 cells occurred in two donors. Two further double resolvers recognized NS5B-2841.

The CDR3 length is 16 residues. V lost 0 bases and J lost 6, with 18 bases in between. From germline, CDR1 is LGHNA and CDR2 YNFKEQ. The method was immunoSEQ multiplex PCR; TCRdb's version includes in-frame clones alone and lacks a portion of them. This sample has 250 to 300 clones, with less than 75% found just once. A single count supports this clone. As to time point: late/post reinfection, 12 to 24 weeks after detection. Sorted cells were sequenced directly ex vivo without any in vitro expansion. The TCR was taken from a man aged 18-30 years with hepatitis C virus infection. The sample taken for sequencing was HCV tetramer-positive CD8+ T cells sorted from blood. The chain carries TRBV4-2 and TRBJ2-7; a weak D match, TRBD2 (5 bases). The chain's CDR3 is CASSQEMTRVWGEQYF. The CDR3 DNA reads TGTGCCAGCAGCCAAGAGATGACGCGGGTTTGGGGCGAGCAGTACTTC.